This T cell receptor beta chain was identified during a study of PD-L1 blockade in urothelial cancer. As for the study in general: Patients commenced intravenous atezolizumab, 1,200 mg every 3 weeks, around 2014. Blood gave a median about 150,000 T cells. General study points: Better survival was forecast by a pretreatment blood TCR clonality below the median.

About this clone: Its antigen is not known.

Using immunoSEQ multiplex PCR, the repertoire was profiled, and TCRdb retains in-frame clones only, with some absent. The data contain some 47,000 clones, around 80% of them seen just once; the ten biggest clones take up about 3.3%. Germline CDR1 reads SQVTM; CDR2 reads ANQGSEA. The CDR3 totals 16 residues. J was trimmed by 8 bases and V by 7 bases; bases with no gene match: 14. This specimen was PBMCs, taken around atezolizumab (anti-PD-L1) treatment. This clonotype originated in a man between 65 and 85 years old with urothelial cancer. This chain connects TRBV29-1 to TRBJ2-1, with 13 nucleotides matching TRBD2. CDR3 loop: CSALSRTSGSAYEQFF. The CDR3 region has the DNA TGCAGCGCCCTCTCCAGGACTAGCGGGAGTGCATATGAGCAGTTCTTC.